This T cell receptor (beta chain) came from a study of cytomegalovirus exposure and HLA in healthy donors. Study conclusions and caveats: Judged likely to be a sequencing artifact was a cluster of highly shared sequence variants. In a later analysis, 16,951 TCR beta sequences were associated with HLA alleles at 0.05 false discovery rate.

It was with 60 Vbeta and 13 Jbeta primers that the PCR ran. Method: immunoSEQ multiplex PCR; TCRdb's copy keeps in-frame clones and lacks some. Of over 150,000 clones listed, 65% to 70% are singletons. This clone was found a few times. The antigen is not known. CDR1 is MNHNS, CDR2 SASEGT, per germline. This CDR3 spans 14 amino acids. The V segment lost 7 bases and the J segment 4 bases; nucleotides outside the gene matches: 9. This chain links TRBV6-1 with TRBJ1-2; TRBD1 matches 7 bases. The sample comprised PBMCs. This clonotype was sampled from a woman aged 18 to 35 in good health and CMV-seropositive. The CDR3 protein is CASIPRKGAYGYTF. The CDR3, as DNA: TGTGCCAGCATCCCCCGAAAGGGGGCCTATGGCTACACCTTC.